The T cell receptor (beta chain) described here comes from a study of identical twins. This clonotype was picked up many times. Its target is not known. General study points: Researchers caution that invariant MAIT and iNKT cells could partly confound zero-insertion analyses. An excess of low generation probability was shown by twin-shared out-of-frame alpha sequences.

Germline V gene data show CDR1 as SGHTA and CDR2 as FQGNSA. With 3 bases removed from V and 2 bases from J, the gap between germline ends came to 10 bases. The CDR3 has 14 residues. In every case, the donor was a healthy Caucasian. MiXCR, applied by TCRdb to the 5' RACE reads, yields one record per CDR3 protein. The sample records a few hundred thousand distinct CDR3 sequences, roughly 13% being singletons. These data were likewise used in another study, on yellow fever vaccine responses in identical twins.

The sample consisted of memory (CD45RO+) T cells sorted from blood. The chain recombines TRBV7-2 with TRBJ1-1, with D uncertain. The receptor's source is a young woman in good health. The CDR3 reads CASSFGPTNTEAFF. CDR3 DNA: TGTGCCAGCAGCTTTGGTCCGACTAACACTGAAGCTTTCTTT.